This TCR beta chain is from a study of cytomegalovirus exposure and HLA in healthy donors. Whole-study results and caveats: The study labeled more than 150 TCR beta chains cytomegalovirus-associated. According to a later analysis, most TCR beta chains associated with CMV appeared HLA-restricted. Highest at DRB1 and lowest at HLA-C, TCR association rates differed among HLA loci in a later analysis.

PCR involved 60 Vbeta and 13 Jbeta primers. Clones were sequenced by immunoSEQ multiplex PCR, and TCRdb holds only the in-frame ones, with some missing. The table records 110,000 to 150,000 clones, just under 85% of them present only once. The CDR3 is made up of 16 amino acids. With V trimmed by 1 base and J by 7 bases, 8 bases remained unmatched. Germline values: CDR1 SGDLS, CDR2 YYNGEE. This clone was observed a few times. Its antigen is unknown. Sequencing input: PBMCs. This clonotype was sampled from a man between 40 and 49 years old in good health and CMV-seropositive. The rearrangement links TRBV9 to TRBJ1-6; 7 bases line up with TRBD1. The CDR3 DNA is TGTGCCAGCAGCGTAAGCATTGACAGGGAAAATTCACCCCTCCACTTT. This codes for CASSVSIDRENSPLHF.